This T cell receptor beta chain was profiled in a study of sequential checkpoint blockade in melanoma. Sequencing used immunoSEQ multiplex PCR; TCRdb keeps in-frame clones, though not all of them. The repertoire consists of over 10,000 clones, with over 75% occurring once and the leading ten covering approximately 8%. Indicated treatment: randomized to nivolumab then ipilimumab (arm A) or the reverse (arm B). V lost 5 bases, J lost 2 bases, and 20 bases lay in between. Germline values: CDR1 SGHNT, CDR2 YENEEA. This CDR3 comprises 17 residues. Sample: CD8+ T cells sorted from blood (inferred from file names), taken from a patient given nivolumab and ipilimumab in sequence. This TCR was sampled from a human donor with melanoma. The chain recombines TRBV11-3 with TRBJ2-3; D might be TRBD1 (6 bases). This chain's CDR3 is CASSPGPLQGSTDTQYF. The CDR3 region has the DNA TGTGCCAGCAGCCCCGGGCCGCTTCAGGGGTCCACAGATACGCAGTATTTT.